The 26 T cell receptor beta chains below all came from one sample that was sequenced in a study of T-cell memory formation after mild COVID-19. TCRdb passed the 5' RACE reads through MiXCR, listing each CDR3 protein once. The table has a few hundred thousand distinct CDR3 sequences, roughly 15% seen once; the top ten hold under 25%. Sequenced sample: PBMCs or a T cell subset sorted from them (not recorded which). The receptors were gathered from a man aged 18 to 35 who had mild COVID-19 (a few samples of this study predate the infection). Cell type and time point are not known.

The V and J genes are TRBV27 and TRBJ2-7; D may correspond to TRBD1 or TRBD2 (5 bases each). The CDR3 loop spans 14 amino acids. Germline V gene data show CDR1 as MNHEY and CDR2 as SMNVEV (reference sequence). V lost 4 bases and J 4 bases, leaving 14 bases between the germline ends. DNA for the CDR3: TGTGCCAGCAGTTGGGACGGTCTTTCTTACGAGCAGTACTTC. It codes for CASSWDGLSYEQYF.

The genes are TRBV12-5 and TRBJ2-1; D perhaps matches TRBD2 (5 bases). The CDR3 extends over 16 amino acids. V lost 5 bases and J 8 bases, leaving 22 bases between the germline ends. CDR1 and CDR2 from the germline V gene are LGHNT and FRNRAP. CDR3 in DNA: TGTGCTAGTGGTCCCAGTCGGCAGGCGGACGGGGATGAGCAGTTCTTC. It codes for CASGPSRQADGDEQFF.

This clonotype was counted between two and nine times. The chain carries TRBV12-3 or TRBV12-4 and TRBJ1-2; 9 bases fit TRBD1. The V and J ends lost 6 bases and 8 bases, in that order; junction bases with no gene match: 13. This CDR3 comprises 15 residues. The CDR3 nucleotides read TGTGCCAGCAGGGCACAGGGGGCGGTCAGTTTAGGCTACACCTTC. It specifies CASRAQGAVSLGYTF.

This clonotype was counted a few times. CDR3 residues: CASSLGTYYGYTF. The CDR3 nucleotides are TGTGCCAGCAGCTTGGGCACCTACTATGGCTACACCTTC. V gene TRBV7-9 combines with J gene TRBJ1-2; D not certain. The germline V and J ends were trimmed by 3 bases and 3 bases, with 8 bases remaining between them. Germline CDR1 and CDR2: SEHNR and FQNEAQ (reference sequence). This CDR3 spans 13 amino acids.

The chain carries TRBV11-2 and TRBJ2-1; 7 positions agree with TRBD2. With V trimmed by 1 base and J by 9 bases, 12 bases remained unmatched. This CDR3 is built from 16 residues. Germline-derived CDR1 and CDR2 are SGHAT and FQNNGV. This CDR3 is CASSLGKLAAYREQFF. CDR3 nucleotide sequence: TGTGCCAGCAGCTTAGGAAAGCTAGCGGCGTACCGTGAGCAGTTCTTC.

This chain uses TRBV12-3 or TRBV12-4 with TRBJ2-3; TRBD2 matches 8 bases. This CDR3 has 15 amino acids. Unmatched junction bases numbered 9, after V lost 4 bases and J lost 6 bases. CDR3 bases: TGTGCCAGCAGTTCTGGAGGACTAGCATCTGATACGCAGTATTTT. It encodes CASSSGGLASDTQYF.

This clonotype was counted at least ten times. The rearrangement uses TRBV5-1 and TRBJ2-5; 9 nucleotides align to TRBD1. Germline loops: CDR1 SGHRS, CDR2 YFSETQ. Germline trimming cut 0 bases from V and 4 bases from J; bases unmatched to any gene: 4. The CDR3 is 15 amino acids. The CDR3 DNA reads as TGCGCCAGCAGCTTGGTTCCGGGACAGGGAGAGACCCAGTACTTC. It specifies CASSLVPGQGETQYF.

This clonotype has a handful of counts. The V gene is TRBV12-3 or TRBV12-4, the J gene TRBJ1-1, with 10 bases fitting TRBD1. V trimming: 6 bases; J trimming: 5 bases; junction bases outside the gene matches: 12. The CDR3 has 16 amino acids. CDR3 nucleotides: TGTGCCAGCAGCTCCGGGACAGGGGCTTGGGGGACTGAAGCTTTCTTT. This sequence encodes CASSSGTGAWGTEAFF.

The chain uses TRBV18 and TRBJ1-1, with D unclear. The germline V and J ends were trimmed by 2 bases and 1 base, with 14 bases remaining between them. The CDR3 has 16 amino acids. Germline assignment: CDR1 KGHSH and CDR2 LQKENI. The CDR3 DNA follows: TGTGCCAGCTCACCAAAGGGTCCCGAAAGGAACACTGAAGCTTTCTTT. This sequence encodes CASSPKGPERNTEAFF.

This clonotype showed up many times. This chain connects TRBV24-1 to TRBJ2-5; D is perhaps TRBD1 (6 bases). This CDR3 is 15 amino acids long. Germline V gene data show CDR1 as KGHDR and CDR2 as SFDVKD. With 4 bases removed from V and 3 bases from J, the gap between germline ends came to 14 bases. CDR3 nucleotides: TGTGCCACCAGTGACGCTACCGGGACAAAAGAGACCCAGTACTTC. Its protein product is CATSDATGTKETQYF.

In this sample, this clonotype turned up a few times. V gene TRBV27 combines with J gene TRBJ2-1, with 12 bases fitting TRBD2. V lost 5 bases to trimming and J lost 6 bases; unmatched junction nucleotides: 5. Germline loops: CDR1 MNHEY, CDR2 SMNVEV (reference sequence). The CDR3 contains 15 residues. The CDR3 is CASSNLAGGSNEQFF. The CDR3 bases are TGTGCCAGCAGTAATCTAGCGGGGGGGTCCAATGAGCAGTTCTTC.

This clonotype turned up a few times. The rearrangement uses TRBV5-1 and TRBJ2-1; 10 bases line up with TRBD1. The CDR3 is 15 residues long. Germline V gives CDR1 SGHRS, CDR2 YFSETQ. The V and J ends lost 4 bases and 3 bases, in that order; junction bases with no gene match: 4. CDR3 sequence: CASSVTGGLYNEQFF. In nucleotides, the CDR3 is TGCGCCAGCAGCGTGACAGGGGGCCTCTACAATGAGCAGTTCTTC.

The genes are TRBV21-1 and TRBJ2-7; no check of the table's D call, TRBD2, against the DNA was made. TRBV21-1 is classified as a pseudogene. The CDR3 is 16 residues long. The CDR3 DNA sequence: TGTGCCAGCAAGGCGGGGTGGCGGCGGTACCCCTACGAGCAGTACGTC. Protein sequence: CASKAGWRRYPYEQYV.

This rearrangement joins TRBV12-3 or TRBV12-4 to TRBJ2-2, with D maybe TRBD2 (7 bases). V dropped 7 bases and J dropped 3 bases, with 12 bases sitting between them. CDR3 size: 14 residues. The CDR3 nucleotides read TGTGCCAGCACCCTAGGGGGGGACACCGGGGAGCTGTTTTTT. It encodes CASTLGGDTGELFF.

This clonotype has just a few counts. This chain joins TRBV2 and TRBJ2-3; possibly TRBD1 for D (5 bases). V lost 1 base, J lost 11 bases, and 10 bases lay in between. CDR3 length: 12 residues. The germline CDR1 and CDR2 sequences are SNHLY and FYNNEI. The CDR3 DNA sequence: TGTGCCAGCAGTGAAGGGGGCAGCCAGCAGTATTTT. Its protein product is CASSEGGSQQYF. Full variable domain (remainder filled in from reference TRBV2 and TRBJ2-3): EPEVTQTPSHQVTQMGQEVILRCVPISNHLYFYWYRQILGQKVEFLVSFYNNEISEKSEIFDDQFSVERPDGSNFTLKIRSTKLEDSAMYFCASSEGGSQQYFGPGTRLTVL.

The chain joins TRBV9 to TRBJ1-6; 7 positions match TRBD1. The V gene's germline CDR1 is SGDLS and CDR2 YYNGEE. Unmatched junction bases numbered 1, after V lost 2 bases and J lost 2 bases. CDR3 length: 15 residues. CDR3: CASSVQGAYNSPLHF. In DNA form, the CDR3 reads TGTGCCAGCAGCGTCCAGGGGGCCTATAATTCACCCCTCCACTTT.

The chain carries TRBV10-3 and TRBJ1-2, with D hard to call. Germline CDR1 reads ENHRY; CDR2 reads SYGVKD. The CDR3 is 13 residues long. The V end was cut by 5 bases, the J end by 2 bases, with 9 bases between. The CDR3 region is CAISSQTNYGYTF. CDR3 DNA: TGTGCCATCAGTTCCCAGACGAACTATGGCTACACCTTC.

This clonotype was seen only a few times. The chain combines TRBV15 with TRBJ2-7; D remains ambiguous. The CDR3 contains 13 residues. Germline values: CDR1 LNHNV, CDR2 YYDKDF (reference sequence). Trimming stripped 4 bases from V and 5 bases from J, with 12 bases between. CDR3 in DNA: TGTGCCACCAGCACCTCAGGCGCGAACGAGCAGTACTTC. This codes for CATSTSGANEQYF.

The sample holds a few counts of this clonotype. The chain uses TRBV4-3 and TRBJ1-5, with D perhaps matching TRBD1 (6 bases). This CDR3 has 15 amino acids. The germline V gene encodes CDR1 LGHNA and CDR2 YSLEER. V gave up 1 base and J gave up 2 bases, with 9 bases separating them. CDR3 bases: TGCGCCAGCAGCCAAGCTCCAGGGGGCAATCAGCCCCAGCATTTT. Encoded protein: CASSQAPGGNQPQHF.

This clonotype showed up just once. The CDR3 region is CASSQPGQGHGYTF. The CDR3 nucleotides read TGTGCCAGCAGTCAGCCGGGACAGGGGCATGGCTACACCTTC. The J gene is TRBJ1-2, the V gene TRBV28, with 10 nucleotides matching TRBD1. Germline CDR1 is MDHEN and CDR2 is SYDVKM. The V and J ends lost 5 bases and 6 bases, in that order; junction bases with no gene match: 6. The CDR3 is 14 amino acids.

The chain has TRBV7-9 and TRBJ2-1; possible D gene TRBD2, 6 bases. The germline gives CDR1 SEHNR, CDR2 FQNEAQ (reference sequence). This CDR3 region has 14 residues. V lost 2 bases to trimming and J lost 4 bases, with 9 bases between them. The DNA for the CDR3 is TGTGCCAGCAGCTTAATGGAGGGATACAATGAGCAGTTCTTC. Protein sequence: CASSLMEGYNEQFF.

In its sample, this clonotype was seen a few times. This sequence joins TRBV28 and TRBJ1-3; D perhaps matches TRBD1 (5 bases). V lost 8 bases to trimming and J lost 1 base, with 18 bases between them. Germline V lookup: CDR1 MDHEN, CDR2 SYDVKM. The CDR3 has 16 residues. CDR3 region: CASDPGGGPSGNTIYF. CDR3 DNA sequence: TGTGCCAGCGATCCGGGCGGGGGACCGTCTGGAAACACCATATATTTT.

V is TRBV2 and J is TRBJ2-3; maybe TRBD1 (6 bases). Germline-derived CDR1 and CDR2 are SNHLY and FYNNEI. The CDR3 runs to 13 residues. The V end was cut by 7 bases, the J end by 1 base, with 9 bases between. The DNA for the CDR3 is TGTGCCAGCACGCCAGGGGGCACAGATACGCAGTATTTT. This translates into CASTPGGTDTQYF.

This clonotype was counted only a few times. The rearrangement joins TRBV3-1 to TRBJ2-5; D gene unclear. Germline assignment: CDR1 LGHDT and CDR2 YNNKEL (reference sequence). V was pared by 3 bases and J by 2 bases, with 4 bases between. This CDR3 has 12 amino acids. CDR3 DNA: TGTGCCAGCAGCCAGACGCAAGAGACCCAGTACTTC. Its protein is CASSQTQETQYF.

This clonotype showed up just a few times. This chain connects TRBV5-4 to TRBJ1-1; 8 bases line up with TRBD1. Germline trimming cut 3 bases from V and 4 bases from J; bases unmatched to any gene: 8. This CDR3 has 15 amino acids. The germline gives CDR1 SGHNT, CDR2 YYREEE (reference sequence). The CDR3 DNA reads TGTGCCAGCAGCTACACGACAGGGGTTGCCACTGAAGCTTTCTTT. It is translated as CASSYTTGVATEAFF.

The chain couples TRBV15 to TRBJ1-6; possible D gene TRBD1, 6 bases. Trimming stripped 1 base from V and 4 bases from J, with 8 bases between. Germline CDR1 LNHNV, CDR2 YYDKDF (reference sequence). The CDR3 contains 15 residues. In DNA form, the CDR3 reads TGTGCCACCAGCAGAGCCAGGGGTTATAATTCACCCCTCCACTTT. Translated, it gives CATSRARGYNSPLHF. The full variable domain, its missing parts supplied by reference TRBV15 and TRBJ1-6, is DAMVIQNPRYQVTQFGKPVTLSCSQTLNHNVMYWYQQKSSQAPKLLFHYYDKDFNNEADTPDNFQSRRPNTSFCFLDIRSPGLGDTAMYLCATSRARGYNSPLHFGNGTRLTVT.